This T cell receptor beta chain comes out of a study of blood T cell repertoires in COVID-19. Some clones are missing from TCRdb's copy, which holds only in-frame ones; the method was immunoSEQ multiplex PCR. The sample gives about 260,000 clones, around four fifths of which show up once; 4.2% is in the top ten. CDR1 is MNHEY, CDR2 SVGAGI, per germline. The CDR3 consists of 13 residues. With 5 bases removed from V and 0 bases from J, the gap between germline ends came to 8 bases. Sequencing was performed on peripheral blood. This clonotype was obtained from a man aged 55 to 70 with acute or convalescent COVID-19. The J gene is TRBJ2-7, the V gene TRBV6-5; no definite D call. CDR3 amino acids: CASSPLSSYEQYF. DNA of the CDR3: TGTGCCAGCAGTCCTCTCAGCTCCTACGAGCAGTACTTC.